This TCR beta chain was captured by sequencing in a study of blood T cell repertoires in COVID-19. Study at large: Nucleic acid was either cDNA or gDNA, and it came from T cells, B-cell-depleted T cells, or PBMCs.

Only in-frame clones appear in the TCRdb table, and some are missing; sequencing was by immunoSEQ multiplex PCR. The table records more than 100,000 clones, around 89% of them present only once. With V trimmed by 5 bases and J by 0 bases, 6 bases remained unmatched. This CDR3 has 16 residues. Germline CDR1 is LNHDA and CDR2 is SQIVND (reference sequence). The chain couples TRBV19 to TRBJ1-4, with 7 bases matching TRBD1. This TCR was sampled from a man between 65 and 85 years old with active COVID-19. Source material: peripheral blood. The CDR3 here is CASSDRDGSTNEKLFF. CDR3 coding DNA: TGTGCCAGTAGTGACAGGGATGGTTCAACTAATGAAAAACTGTTTTTT.